The 28 T cell receptor beta chains listed next were all sequenced from one sample in a study of blood T cell repertoires in COVID-19. Sequencing was performed with immunoSEQ multiplex PCR; in TCRdb, only in-frame clones are kept and a portion is missing. The table includes 250,000 to 300,000 clones, approximately 83% detected once. Sequenced input: PBMCs or T cells enriched from blood (not recorded which). The receptors shown here come from a man between 50 and 59 years old who had recovered from COVID-19.

The genes are TRBV2 and TRBJ2-7, with D possibly TRBD2 on 6 matching bases. Trimming shortened V by 8 bases and J by 0 bases, and 8 bases separated the two germline ends. CDR1 and CDR2 from the germline V gene are SNHLY and FYNNEI. CDR3 length equals 12 residues. The CDR3 is CASGGLSYEQYF. The DNA for the CDR3 is TGTGCCAGCGGGGGACTCTCCTACGAGCAGTACTTC. Complete variable domain (other parts from reference TRBV2 and TRBJ2-7): EPEVTQTPSHQVTQMGQEVILRCVPISNHLYFYWYRQILGQKVEFLVSFYNNEISEKSEIFDDQFSVERPDGSNFTLKIRSTKLEDSAMYFCASGGLSYEQYFGPGTRLTVT.

The J gene is TRBJ2-7, the V gene TRBV5-1; 8 positions agree with TRBD2. V trimming: 0 bases; J trimming: 5 bases; junction bases outside the gene matches: 10. This CDR3 spans 16 amino acids. In germline, CDR1 is SGHRS, CDR2 YFSETQ. The CDR3 reads CASSLAGAAGVHEQYF. The CDR3 DNA follows: TGCGCCAGCAGCTTGGCGGGGGCAGCGGGAGTTCACGAGCAGTACTTC.

Only one count was recorded for this clone. V gene TRBV18 combines with J gene TRBJ2-2; weak D call: TRBD2 (5 bases). Germline V CDR1 and CDR2: KGHSH, LQKENI. The CDR3 totals 16 residues. The V end lost 2 bases, the J end lost 5 bases, and 15 bases lay between the germline ends. CDR3 protein: CASSPIPSGETGELFF. The CDR3, as DNA: TGTGCCAGCTCACCAATTCCAAGCGGAGAGACCGGGGAGCTGTTTTTT.

This chain connects TRBV18 to TRBJ2-5, with 7 nucleotides matching TRBD2. V lost 6 bases, J lost 4 bases, and 8 bases stayed unmatched. The CDR3 covers 14 residues. Germline CDR1 KGHSH, CDR2 LQKENI. The CDR3, as DNA: TGTGCCAGCTCGGCAACGGGACTACGAGAGACCCAGTACTTC. The encoded protein is CASSATGLRETQYF.

The V call is TRBV10-1, the J call TRBJ2-5, with 8 bases aligning to TRBD2. CDR1 WNHNN and CDR2 SYGVQD come from the germline V gene (reference sequence). This CDR3 spans 15 amino acids. V shed 3 bases and J 5 bases; nucleotides not matched to a gene: 8. CDR3 DNA: TGCGCCAGCAGTGACCGGGCGGGGGGCGTGGAGACCCAGTACTTC. Translating it yields CASSDRAGGVETQYF.

This rearrangement joins TRBV3-1 (or the pseudogene TRBV3-2) to TRBJ1-5; 9 bases are shared with TRBD1. The V segment lost 1 base and the J segment 2 bases; nucleotides outside the gene matches: 0. Germline assignment: CDR1 LGHDT and CDR2 YNNKEL (reference sequence). This CDR3 has 15 residues. The CDR3 loop reads CASSQGTGGNQPQHF. In DNA form, the CDR3 reads TGTGCCAGCAGCCAAGGGACAGGGGGCAATCAGCCCCAGCATTTT.

The chain uses TRBV6-2 or TRBV6-3 and TRBJ2-2; D perhaps matches TRBD2 (6 bases). The V end lost 4 bases, the J end lost 4 bases, and 13 bases lay between the germline ends. Per the germline V gene, CDR1 is MNHEY and CDR2 is SVGEGT. This CDR3 region has 15 residues. CDR3 bases: TGTGCCAGCAGTTGGACTATTCCGGGCACCGGGGAGCTGTTTTTT. Encoded protein: CASSWTIPGTGELFF.

This clone was found once. The chain joins TRBV5-5 to TRBJ2-4, with TRBD2 matching over 8 bases. V dropped 4 bases and J dropped 8; count of bases not matched to a gene: 2. This CDR3 region has 12 residues. The germline V gene has CDR1 SGHKS and CDR2 YYEKEE (reference sequence). The CDR3 DNA follows: TGTGCCAGCAGCCCGCGGGGGGACATTCAGTACTTC. It specifies CASSPRGDIQYF.

This clone has just a few counts. V usage is TRBV7-9 and J usage is TRBJ2-2, with TRBD1 identical over 11 bases. The CDR3 runs to 15 residues. From germline, CDR1 is SEHNR and CDR2 FQNEAQ (reference sequence). The J segment lost 7 bases and the V segment lost 8 bases, leaving 9 bases of the junction unmatched. The CDR3 DNA sequence: TGTGCCAGCCTCCCCGGGACAGGGGGATTCGGGGAGCTGTTTTTT. It codes for CASLPGTGGFGELFF.

The rearrangement joins TRBV23-1 to TRBJ1-5, with D possibly being TRBD1 (5 bases). TRBV23-1 is labeled an ORF, and its function is uncertain. The V end was cut by 4 bases, the J end by 9 bases, with 25 bases between. The CDR3 extends over 17 amino acids. CDR3 region: CASSLSARWQGGPPQHF. CDR3 sequence (DNA): TGCGCCAGCAGTCTATCTGCAAGGTGGCAGGGAGGGCCGCCCCAGCATTTT.

A single count supports this clone. The gene calls are TRBV12-5 and TRBJ1-6; no reliable D call. The CDR3 runs to 19 residues. Between the trimmed V and J ends, which lost 0 bases and 4 bases, there was a span of 19 bases. CDR1 is LGHNT and CDR2 is FRNRAP in the germline V gene. Here the CDR3 reads CASGLVEDLRDGYNSPLHF. The CDR3 DNA follows: TGTGCTAGTGGTTTGGTAGAGGACCTCCGGGATGGGTATAATTCACCCCTCCACTTT.

This clone was found once. The V call is TRBV4-1, the J call TRBJ1-1; D might be TRBD1 (5 bases). The germline V gene has CDR1 MGHRA and CDR2 YSYEKL. The CDR3 length is 15 residues. Trimming removed 2 bases at V and 0 bases at J, with 10 bases between. The CDR3 loop is CASSQQRTLNTEAFF. Here the CDR3 DNA reads TGCGCCAGCAGCCAACAACGGACATTGAACACTGAAGCTTTCTTT.

In its sample, this clone was seen a few times. V usage is TRBV7-9 and J usage is TRBJ1-2, with 7 bases that match TRBD1. The CDR3 length is 13 residues. Trimming took 3 bases from V and 4 from J; bases not matched to a gene: 2. CDR1 is SEHNR, CDR2 FQNEAQ, per germline (reference sequence). CDR3 nucleotide sequence: TGTGCCAGCAGCTTGGGACAGAGCTATGGCTACACCTTC. It yields the protein CASSLGQSYGYTF.

The V and J genes are TRBV18 and TRBJ2-1; D call uncertain. Germline loops: CDR1 KGHSH, CDR2 LQKENI. The CDR3 length is 13 residues. Trimming left V 3 bases short and J 5 bases short, with 8 bases between. CDR3 sequence reads: CASSPRSDNEQFF. Here the CDR3 DNA reads TGTGCCAGCTCACCCAGATCAGACAATGAGCAGTTCTTC.

The chain uses TRBV21-1 and TRBJ2-7; TRBD1, as called in the table, went unchecked against the DNA. TRBV21-1 is listed as a pseudogene. The CDR3 length is 15 residues. As DNA, the CDR3 is TGTGCCAGCAGCTGGGACAGGGTACCTCTCTACGAGCAGTACTTC. Amino acids: CASSWDRVPLYEQYF.

The chain combines TRBV28 with TRBJ2-3; 9 bases fit TRBD2. Germline CDR1 reads MDHEN; CDR2 reads SYDVKM. The CDR3 runs 14 residues. V trimming: 11 bases; J trimming: 2 bases; junction bases outside the gene matches: 8. DNA of the CDR3: TGTGCCTGGGCTAGCGGGGCCTCCACAGATACGCAGTATTTT. Its translation is CAWASGASTDTQYF.

This clone was detected only once. The chain uses TRBV5-1 and TRBJ2-2; 10 nucleotides agree with TRBD2. V shed 0 bases, J shed 5 bases, and the junction held 4 bases outside the gene matches. The CDR3 is made up of 16 amino acids. Germline CDR1 SGHRS, CDR2 YFSETQ. The CDR3 loop reads CASSLAGLADTGELFF. The CDR3 coding sequence is TGCGCCAGCAGCTTGGCCGGACTAGCGGATACCGGGGAGCTGTTTTTT.

The chain uses TRBV2 and TRBJ1-2; maybe TRBD1 (6 bases). Trimming cost V 0 bases and J 8 bases, with 16 bases left between them. This CDR3 has 15 residues. CDR1 and CDR2 (germline): SNHLY, FYNNEI. CDR3 sequence reads: CASSEASYRASGYTF. Written as DNA, the CDR3 is TGTGCCAGCAGTGAAGCGTCTTACAGGGCCTCCGGCTACACCTTC.

The chain's CDR3 is CASSAKTGTSGNTIYF. In nucleotides, the CDR3 is TGTGCCAGCAGCGCTAAGACCGGGACATCGGGAAACACCATATATTTT. The V call is TRBV9, the J call TRBJ1-3, with a tentative D call TRBD1 (6 bases). The CDR3 totals 16 residues. Germline CDR1 is SGDLS and CDR2 is YYNGEE. Trimming took off 3 bases at V and 4 bases at J, with 17 bases between the two ends.

V and J are TRBV5-1 and TRBJ2-5, with D possibly TRBD1 on 6 matching bases. The length of the CDR3 is 14 residues. V shed 0 bases and J shed 5 bases, with 11 bases lying between them. The germline V gene has CDR1 SGHRS and CDR2 YFSETQ. The CDR3 here is CASSLGTARETQYF. CDR3 bases: TGCGCCAGCAGCTTGGGGACAGCCCGCGAGACCCAGTACTTC. Full variable domain (missing parts from reference TRBV5-1 and TRBJ2-5): KAGVTQTPRYLIKTRGQQVTLSCSPISGHRSVSWYQQTPGQGLQFLFEYFSETQRNKGNFPGRFSGRQFSNSRSEMNVSTLELGDSALYLCASSLGTARETQYFGPGTRLLVL.

The V call is TRBV19, the J call TRBJ2-2, with 11 bases aligning to TRBD2. Trimming took 7 bases from V and 5 from J; bases not matched to a gene: 6. The germline V gene encodes CDR1 LNHDA and CDR2 SQIVND (reference sequence). The CDR3 covers 15 residues. CDR3 sequence: CASTPLAGDTGELFF. The DNA for the CDR3 is TGTGCCAGTACCCCACTAGCGGGAGATACCGGGGAGCTGTTTTTT. The complete variable domain, with remaining parts taken from reference TRBV19 and TRBJ2-2, reads DGGITQSPKYLFRKEGQNVTLSCEQNLNHDAMYWYRQDPGQGLRLIYYSQIVNDFQKGDIAEGYSVSREKKESFPLTVTSAQKNPTAFYLCASTPLAGDTGELFFGEGSRLTVL.

The rearrangement joins TRBV11-3 to TRBJ2-7; weak D call: TRBD1 (5 bases). Trimming left V 5 bases short and J 0 bases short, with 8 bases between. CDR1 is SGHNT and CDR2 is YENEEA in the germline V gene. The CDR3 extends over 13 amino acids. The CDR3 DNA follows: TGTGCCAGCAGCAGCAGGGCCTCCTACGAGCAGTACTTC. As protein: CASSSRASYEQYF.

This clone was counted a few times. This rearrangement joins TRBV6-1 to TRBJ2-6, with D perhaps matching TRBD2 (6 bases). The ends were cut back, 0 bases at V and 2 bases at J, with 11 bases in the middle. The CDR3 totals 17 residues. CDR1 MNHNS and CDR2 SASEGT come from the germline V gene. In nucleotides, the CDR3 is TGTGCCAGCAGTGAAGCGCTAGGGGAGGCTGGGGCCAACGTCCTGACTTTC. It is translated as CASSEALGEAGANVLTF.

The rearrangement links TRBV4-2 to TRBJ1-2, with 7 bases identical to TRBD1. After removal of 4 bases from V and 4 bases from J, the junction contained 12 bases not matched to a gene. The CDR3 has 16 amino acids. CDR1 and CDR2 (germline): LGHNA, YNFKEQ. In DNA, the CDR3 is TGTGCCAGCAGCCGGGGCCAGGGGGAGGTTAGCTATGGCTACACCTTC. As protein: CASSRGQGEVSYGYTF.

Written as DNA, the CDR3 is TGTGCCACCAGTGTAGGGAGCGGGGGGACGGATACGCAGTATTTT. Translated, it gives CATSVGSGGTDTQYF. V is TRBV24-1 and J is TRBJ2-3; the match to TRBD2 covers 9 bases. In germline, CDR1 is KGHDR, CDR2 SFDVKD. V shed 5 bases, J shed 6 bases, and the junction held 8 bases outside the gene matches. This CDR3 has 15 amino acids.

The genes are TRBV6-5 and TRBJ2-1; D ambiguous. There are 10 residues in the CDR3. V lost 7 bases to trimming and J lost 5 bases, with 3 bases between them. In germline, CDR1 is MNHEY, CDR2 SVGAGI. Here the CDR3 reads CASTDNEQFF. Written as DNA, the CDR3 is TGTGCCAGCACTGACAATGAGCAGTTCTTC.

The CDR3 DNA reads as TGTGCCAGCAGTGGTGGAACCGGGACAGGGTCCTACGAGCAGTACTTC. Its translation is CASSGGTGTGSYEQYF. J is TRBJ2-7 and V is TRBV2, with 9 bases identical to TRBD1. CDR3 length: 16 amino acids. Per the germline V gene, CDR1 is SNHLY and CDR2 is FYNNEI. Losses at the gene ends were 4 bases for V and 1 base for J; bases not matched to a gene: 8.

The genes are TRBV24-1 and TRBJ1-2; D possibly corresponds to TRBD1 (6 bases). Germline CDR1 is KGHDR and CDR2 is SFDVKD. The CDR3 covers 12 residues. Trimming removed 5 bases at V and 4 bases at J, with 7 bases between. The CDR3 region has the DNA TGTGCCACCAGTGCGGACAGCTATGGCTACACCTTC. Its protein product is CATSADSYGYTF.